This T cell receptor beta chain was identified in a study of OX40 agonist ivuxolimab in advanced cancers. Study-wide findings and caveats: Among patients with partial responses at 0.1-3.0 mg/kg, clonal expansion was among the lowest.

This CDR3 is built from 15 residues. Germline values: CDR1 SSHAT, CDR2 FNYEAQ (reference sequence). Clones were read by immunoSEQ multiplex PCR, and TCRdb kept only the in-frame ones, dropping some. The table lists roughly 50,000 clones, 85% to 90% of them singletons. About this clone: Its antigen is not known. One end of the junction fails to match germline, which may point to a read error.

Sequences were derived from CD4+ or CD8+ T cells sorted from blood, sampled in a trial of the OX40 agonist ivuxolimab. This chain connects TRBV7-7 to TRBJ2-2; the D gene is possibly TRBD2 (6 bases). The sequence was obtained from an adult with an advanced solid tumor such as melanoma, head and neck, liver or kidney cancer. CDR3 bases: TGTGCTAGCAGCTTAGCGGAGGCACGCACCGGGGAGCTGTTTTTT. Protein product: CASSLAEARTGELFF.